The clone carrying this TCR beta chain was observed at least ten times. The sample originates from a study of spatial heterogeneity in lung cancer. Turning to the study itself: The count of detected beta-chain sequences consistently exceeded that of alpha-chain sequences.

Time point given: sample taken at primary tumor resection. A total of approximately 77 untreated early-stage non-small cell lung cancer patients served as donors. In each case, whole RNA from tumor, nontumor lung or frozen PBMC was sequenced unsorted. TCRdb reprocessed the 5' RACE reads via MiXCR and lists one record per CDR3 protein. Here the sample spans approximately 25,000 distinct CDR3 sequences, roughly 7.2% being singletons. Deletions cut 3 bases from V and 4 bases from J, with 13 bases between. Germline CDR1 reads MDHEN; CDR2 reads SYDVKM. The CDR3 has 16 residues. This TCR derives from a male donor with early-stage non-small cell lung cancer. The input for sequencing was PBMCs, taken at surgery. This chain uses TRBV28 with TRBJ2-6; D is ambiguous. The CDR3 reads CASSFPRRQGANVLTF. Here the CDR3 DNA reads TGTGCCAGCAGTTTCCCTCGTCGGCAAGGGGCCAACGTCCTGACTTTC. The variable domain in full, completed from reference TRBV28 and TRBJ2-6, reads DVKVTQSSRYLVKRTGEKVFLECVQDMDHENMFWYRQDPGLGLRLIYFSYDVKMKEKGDIPEGYSVSREKKERFSLILESASTNQTSMYLCASSFPRRQGANVLTFGAGSRLTVL.